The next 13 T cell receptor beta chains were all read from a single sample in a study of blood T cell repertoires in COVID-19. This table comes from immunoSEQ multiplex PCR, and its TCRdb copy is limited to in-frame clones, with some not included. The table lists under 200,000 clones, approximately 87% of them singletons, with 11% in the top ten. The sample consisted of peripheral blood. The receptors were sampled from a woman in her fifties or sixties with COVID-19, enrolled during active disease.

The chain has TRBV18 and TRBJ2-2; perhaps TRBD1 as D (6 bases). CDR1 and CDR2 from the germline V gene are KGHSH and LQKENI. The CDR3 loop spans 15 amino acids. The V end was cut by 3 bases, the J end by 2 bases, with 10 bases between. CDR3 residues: CASSPDRPNTGELFF. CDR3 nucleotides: TGTGCCAGCTCACCCGACAGGCCTAACACCGGGGAGCTGTTTTTT.

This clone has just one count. Here the CDR3 DNA reads TGTGCCAGCAGCCAAGCCGGTTCAGGGGATGGCTACACCTTC. Translation: CASSQAGSGDGYTF. The chain couples TRBV3-1 (or the pseudogene TRBV3-2) to TRBJ1-2, with a weak D call TRBD1 (6 bases). V lost 1 base to trimming and J lost 6 bases, with 12 bases between them. The CDR3 runs to 14 residues. Germline V gene data show CDR1 as LGHDT and CDR2 as YNNKEL (reference sequence).

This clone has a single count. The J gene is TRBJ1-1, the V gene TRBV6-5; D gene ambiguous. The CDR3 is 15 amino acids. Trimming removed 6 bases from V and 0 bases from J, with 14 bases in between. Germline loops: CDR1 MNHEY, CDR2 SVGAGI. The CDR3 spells CASSLLLQLNTEAFF. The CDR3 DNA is TGTGCCAGCAGCTTGCTGTTACAGCTGAACACTGAAGCTTTCTTT.

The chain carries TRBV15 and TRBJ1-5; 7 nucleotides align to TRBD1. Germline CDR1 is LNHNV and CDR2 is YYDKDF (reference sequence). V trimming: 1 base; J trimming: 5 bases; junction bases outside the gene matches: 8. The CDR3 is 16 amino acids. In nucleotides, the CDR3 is TGTGCCACCAGCAGAGGGTCGACAGGGCCTTATCAGCCCCAGCATTTT. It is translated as CATSRGSTGPYQPQHF.

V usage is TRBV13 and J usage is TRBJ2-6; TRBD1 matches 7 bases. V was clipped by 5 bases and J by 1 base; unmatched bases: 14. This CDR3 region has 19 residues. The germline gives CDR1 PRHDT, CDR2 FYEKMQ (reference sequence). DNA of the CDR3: TGTGCCAGCAGCCGAGGTTGGGGCCAGGGGGTGTCTGGGGCCAACGTCCTGACTTTC. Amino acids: CASSRGWGQGVSGANVLTF.

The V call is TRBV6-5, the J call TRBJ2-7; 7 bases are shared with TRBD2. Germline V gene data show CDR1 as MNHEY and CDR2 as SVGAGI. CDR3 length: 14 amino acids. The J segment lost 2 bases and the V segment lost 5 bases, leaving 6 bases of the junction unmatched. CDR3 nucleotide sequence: TGTGCCAGCAGTACGCACGGGGGGACCTACGAGCAGTACTTC. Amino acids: CASSTHGGTYEQYF.

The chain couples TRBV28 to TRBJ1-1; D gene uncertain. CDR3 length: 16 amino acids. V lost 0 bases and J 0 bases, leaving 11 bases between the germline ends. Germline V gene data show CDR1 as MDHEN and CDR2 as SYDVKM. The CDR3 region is CASSLWGRPMNTEAFF. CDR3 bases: TGTGCCAGCAGTTTATGGGGGAGACCCATGAACACTGAAGCTTTCTTT. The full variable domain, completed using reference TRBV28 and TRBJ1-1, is DVKVTQSSRYLVKRTGEKVFLECVQDMDHENMFWYRQDPGLGLRLIYFSYDVKMKEKGDIPEGYSVSREKKERFSLILESASTNQTSMYLCASSLWGRPMNTEAFFGQGTRLTVV.

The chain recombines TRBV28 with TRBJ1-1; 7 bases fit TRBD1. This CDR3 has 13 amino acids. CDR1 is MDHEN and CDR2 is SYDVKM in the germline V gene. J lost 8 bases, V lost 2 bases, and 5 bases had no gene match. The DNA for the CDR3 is TGTGCCAGCAGTTTAAATGGCAGGGGGGAAGCTTTCTTT. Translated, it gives CASSLNGRGEAFF.

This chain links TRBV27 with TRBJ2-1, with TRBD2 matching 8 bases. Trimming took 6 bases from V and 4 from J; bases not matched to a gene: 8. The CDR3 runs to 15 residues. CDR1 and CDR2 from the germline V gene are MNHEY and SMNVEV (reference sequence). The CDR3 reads CASSPGTSLYNEQFF. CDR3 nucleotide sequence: TGTGCCAGCAGCCCCGGGACTAGTCTATACAATGAGCAGTTCTTC.

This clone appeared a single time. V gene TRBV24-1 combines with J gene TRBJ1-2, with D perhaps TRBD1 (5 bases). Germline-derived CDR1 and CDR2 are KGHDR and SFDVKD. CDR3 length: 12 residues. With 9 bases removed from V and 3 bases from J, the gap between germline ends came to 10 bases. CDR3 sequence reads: CATPGLDYGYTF. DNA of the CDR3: TGTGCCACCCCAGGGTTGGACTATGGCTACACCTTC.

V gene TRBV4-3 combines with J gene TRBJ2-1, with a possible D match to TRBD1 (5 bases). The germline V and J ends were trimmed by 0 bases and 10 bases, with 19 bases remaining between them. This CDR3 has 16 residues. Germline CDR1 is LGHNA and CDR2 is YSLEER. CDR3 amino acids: CASSQDGAGSRVEQFF. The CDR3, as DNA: TGCGCCAGCAGCCAAGATGGGGCAGGGTCAAGGGTCGAGCAGTTCTTC.

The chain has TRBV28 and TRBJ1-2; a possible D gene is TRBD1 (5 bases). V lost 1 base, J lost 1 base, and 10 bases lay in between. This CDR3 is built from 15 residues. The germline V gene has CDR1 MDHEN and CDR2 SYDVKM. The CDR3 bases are TGTGCCAGCAGTTTATATTTCGGGGGTAACTATGGCTACACCTTC. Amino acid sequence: CASSLYFGGNYGYTF.

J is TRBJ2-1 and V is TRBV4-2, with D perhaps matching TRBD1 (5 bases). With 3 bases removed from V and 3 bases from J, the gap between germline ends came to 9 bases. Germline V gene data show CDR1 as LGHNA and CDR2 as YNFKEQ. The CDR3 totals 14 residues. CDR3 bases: TGTGCCAGCAGCCAGACAGTTAACTACAATGAGCAGTTCTTC. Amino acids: CASSQTVNYNEQFF.